Below are 7 T cell receptor beta chains sequenced from a single sample in a study of PD-1 blockade in classical Hodgkin lymphoma. Using immunoSEQ multiplex PCR, the repertoire was profiled, and TCRdb retains in-frame clones only, with some absent. Of about 20,000 clones detected, roughly three quarters appear once; the ten largest clones hold about 7.7%. The time point denotes: cycle 4 day 1 (C4D1), after less than 7 weeks of nivolumab. Autologous stem cell transplantation was followed by relapse in every patient, and brentuximab vedotin exposure varied. The sample consisted of peripheral blood mononuclear cells (PBMCs), taken before the fourth cycle of nivolumab. These receptor sequences come from a human donor with classical Hodgkin lymphoma.

Here the CDR3 reads CASSLTHLQETQYF. CDR3 DNA sequence: TGTGCCAGCAGCTTGACACACCTCCAAGAGACCCAGTACTTC. The chain is built from TRBV5-5 and TRBJ2-5; D is unresolved. The CDR3 length is 14 residues. Germline V gene sequence: CDR1 SGHKS, CDR2 YYEKEE (reference sequence). V was trimmed by 1 base and J by 1 base, leaving 8 bases between them.

The V call is TRBV7-9, the J call TRBJ2-7; 10 bases align to TRBD1. With V trimmed by 5 bases and J by 3 bases, 7 bases remained unmatched. The CDR3 loop spans 15 amino acids. Germline assignment: CDR1 SEHNR and CDR2 FQNEAQ (reference sequence). The CDR3: CASSHDRGQFYEQYF. CDR3 bases: TGTGCCAGCAGCCACGACAGGGGGCAGTTCTACGAGCAGTACTTC.

The chain combines TRBV5-6 with TRBJ1-6; D gene unclear. Looked up from germline, CDR1 is SGHDT and CDR2 is YYEEEE. The CDR3 is 15 amino acids. Deletions cut 1 base from V and 9 bases from J, with 14 bases between. CDR3 DNA: TGTGCCAGCAGCTTGAGAGGAGGGAGCACTTCACCCCTCCACTTT. Protein sequence: CASSLRGGSTSPLHF.

This chain joins TRBV19 and TRBJ1-2; no definite D call. V was trimmed by 4 bases and J by 0 bases, leaving 9 bases between them. Germline V lookup: CDR1 LNHDA, CDR2 SQIVND (reference sequence). This CDR3 has 14 amino acids. CDR3 region: CASSTFRTNYGYTF. In DNA form, the CDR3 reads TGTGCCAGTAGTACGTTCAGGACTAACTATGGCTACACCTTC.

About this clone: Other nucleotide sequences in the sample specify the same CDR3. The rearrangement joins TRBV5-4 to TRBJ2-3; 14 bases line up with TRBD2. Trimming removed 4 bases from V and 2 bases from J; junction bases left unmatched: 3. Germline loops: CDR1 SGHNT, CDR2 YYREEE (reference sequence). The CDR3 is made up of 16 amino acids. CDR3 DNA: TGTGCCAGCAGCCGGGGACTAGCGGGGGTCACAGATACGCAGTATTTT. Its protein product is CASSRGLAGVTDTQYF. Supplemented by reference TRBV5-4 and TRBJ2-3, the full variable domain reads ETGVTQSPTHLIKTRGQQVTLRCSSQSGHNTVSWYQQALGQGPQFIFQYYREEENGRGNFPPRFSGLQFPNYSSELNVNALELDDSALYLCASSRGLAGVTDTQYFGPGTRLTVL.

The rearrangement joins TRBV7-9 to TRBJ2-7; 8 bases map to TRBD1. CDR1 and CDR2 (germline): SEHNR, FQNEAQ (reference sequence). V lost 2 bases and J lost 4; bases outside the gene matches: 4. This CDR3 region has 14 residues. In DNA form, the CDR3 reads TGTGCCAGCAGCTTAAGGGACAGGTGGTACGAGCAGTACTTC. Amino acid sequence: CASSLRDRWYEQYF.

This clone was detected a few times. The chain recombines TRBV6-5 with TRBJ2-7; 7 bases line up with TRBD1. Germline CDR1 reads MNHEY; CDR2 reads SVGAGI. The CDR3 is 15 amino acids. With 0 bases clipped from V and 5 bases from J, the junction kept 7 bases outside the gene matches. The CDR3 DNA follows: TGTGCCAGCAGTTACTCGAACAGGGGAAACAACGAGCAGTACTTC. Protein: CASSYSNRGNNEQYF.